This TCR beta chain stems from a study of PD-1 blockade in classical Hodgkin lymphoma. Study information: A 3 mg/kg intravenous dose of nivolumab was received by patients every 2 weeks.

Described time point: cycle 4 day 1 (C4D1), after around six weeks of nivolumab. Autologous stem cell transplantation was followed by relapse in every patient, and brentuximab vedotin exposure varied. Germline values: CDR1 SQVTM, CDR2 ANQGSEA. The CDR3 is made up of 14 amino acids. V shed 6 bases, J shed 4 bases, and the junction held 9 bases outside the gene matches. The repertoire was sequenced with immunoSEQ multiplex PCR; TCRdb's copy has only in-frame clones and lacks some. The sample carries some 4,600 clones, approximately 67% recorded once. The receptor's source is a human donor with classical Hodgkin lymphoma. This sample comprised peripheral blood mononuclear cells (PBMCs), obtained before the fourth cycle of nivolumab. The chain couples TRBV29-1 to TRBJ2-1; 7 nucleotides line up with TRBD2. DNA of the CDR3: TGCAGCGTGAGGGAGCGGGGACTATACAATGAGCAGTTCTTC. It encodes CSVRERGLYNEQFF.